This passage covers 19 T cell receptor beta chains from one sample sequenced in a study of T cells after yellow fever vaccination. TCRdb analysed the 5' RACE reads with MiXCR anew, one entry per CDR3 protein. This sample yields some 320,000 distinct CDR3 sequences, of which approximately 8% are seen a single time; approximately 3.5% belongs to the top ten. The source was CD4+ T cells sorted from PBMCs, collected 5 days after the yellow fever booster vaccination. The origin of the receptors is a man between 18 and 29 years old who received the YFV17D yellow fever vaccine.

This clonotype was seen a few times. The CDR3 coding sequence is TGTGCCAGCAGTTACTCGATTAGCGGGGGGAACCCCTACGAGCAGTACTTC. Translation: CASSYSISGGNPYEQYF. The rearrangement links TRBV6-5 to TRBJ2-7, with 10 positions matching TRBD2. Germline V gene data show CDR1 as MNHEY and CDR2 as SVGAGI. Trimming cost V 0 bases and J 2 bases; bases outside gene matches: 7. The CDR3 covers 17 residues.

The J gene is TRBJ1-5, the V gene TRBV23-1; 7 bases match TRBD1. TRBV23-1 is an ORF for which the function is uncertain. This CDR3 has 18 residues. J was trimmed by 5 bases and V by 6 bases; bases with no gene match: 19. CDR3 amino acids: CASSSGLVRAGGYQPQHF. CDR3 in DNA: TGCGCCAGCAGCTCAGGGCTGGTGAGGGCAGGGGGATATCAGCCCCAGCATTTT.

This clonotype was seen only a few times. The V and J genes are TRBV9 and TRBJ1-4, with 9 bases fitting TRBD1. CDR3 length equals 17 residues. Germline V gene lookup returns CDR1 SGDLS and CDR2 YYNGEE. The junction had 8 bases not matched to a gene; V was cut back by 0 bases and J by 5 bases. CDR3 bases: TGTGCCAGCAGCGTAGGTTCCCAGGACAGGGGAAATGAAAAACTGTTTTTT. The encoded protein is CASSVGSQDRGNEKLFF. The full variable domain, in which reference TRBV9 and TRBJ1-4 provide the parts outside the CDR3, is DSGVTQTPKHLITATGQRVTLRCSPRSGDLSVYWYQQSLDQGLQFLIQYYNGEERAKGNILERFSAQQFPDLHSELNLSSLELGDSALYFCASSVGSQDRGNEKLFFGSGTQLSVL.

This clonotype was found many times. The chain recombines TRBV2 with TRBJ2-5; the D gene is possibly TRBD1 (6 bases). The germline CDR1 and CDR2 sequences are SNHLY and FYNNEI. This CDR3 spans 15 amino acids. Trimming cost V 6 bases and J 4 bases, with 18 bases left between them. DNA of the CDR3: TGTGCCAGCAGGGACCGGGACACTTTGGGAGAGACCCAGTACTTC. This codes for CASRDRDTLGETQYF.

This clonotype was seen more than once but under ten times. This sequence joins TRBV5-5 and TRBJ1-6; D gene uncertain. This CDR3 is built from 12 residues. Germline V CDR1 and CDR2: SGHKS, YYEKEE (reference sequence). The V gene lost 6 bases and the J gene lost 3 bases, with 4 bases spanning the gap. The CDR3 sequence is CASTNYNSPLHF. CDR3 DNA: TGTGCCAGCACCAACTATAATTCACCCCTCCACTTT.

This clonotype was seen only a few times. CDR3 protein: CASRKGVLAKNIQYF. The CDR3 DNA follows: TGTGCCAGCAGAAAGGGGGTCTTAGCCAAAAACATTCAGTACTTC. V usage is TRBV2 and J usage is TRBJ2-4; D is possibly TRBD1 (6 bases). The CDR3 spans 15 residues. CDR1 is SNHLY and CDR2 is FYNNEI in the germline V gene. Trimming cost V 6 bases and J 0 bases, with 12 bases left between them.

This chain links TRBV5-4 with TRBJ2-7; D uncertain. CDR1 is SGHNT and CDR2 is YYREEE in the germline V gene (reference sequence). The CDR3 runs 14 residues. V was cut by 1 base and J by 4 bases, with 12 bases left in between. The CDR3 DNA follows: TGTGCCAGCAGCTTGATGGAAGGACGGTACGAGCAGTACTTC. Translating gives CASSLMEGRYEQYF.

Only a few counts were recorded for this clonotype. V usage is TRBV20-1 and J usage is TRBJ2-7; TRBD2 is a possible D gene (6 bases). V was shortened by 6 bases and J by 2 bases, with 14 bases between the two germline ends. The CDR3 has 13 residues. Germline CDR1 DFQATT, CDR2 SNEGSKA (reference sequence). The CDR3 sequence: CSAAPGGTYEQYF. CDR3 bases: TGCAGTGCAGCCCCCGGGGGTACCTACGAGCAGTACTTC.

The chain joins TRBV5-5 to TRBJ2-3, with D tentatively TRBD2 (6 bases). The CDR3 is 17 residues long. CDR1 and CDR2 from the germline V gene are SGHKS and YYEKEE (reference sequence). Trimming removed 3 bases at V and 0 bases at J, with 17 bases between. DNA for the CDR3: TGTGCCAGCAGCTGGTTACGGGAGAAGATTAGCACAGATACGCAGTATTTT. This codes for CASSWLREKISTDTQYF.

This chain's CDR3 is CASSSPGLMVREETQYF. The CDR3 bases are TGTGCCAGCAGCTCCCCGGGACTGATGGTAAGAGAAGAGACCCAGTACTTC. V usage is TRBV12-3 or TRBV12-4 and J usage is TRBJ2-5; D is possibly TRBD2 (6 bases). The CDR3 loop spans 17 amino acids. Between the trimmed V and J ends, which lost 6 bases and 3 bases, there was a span of 23 bases.

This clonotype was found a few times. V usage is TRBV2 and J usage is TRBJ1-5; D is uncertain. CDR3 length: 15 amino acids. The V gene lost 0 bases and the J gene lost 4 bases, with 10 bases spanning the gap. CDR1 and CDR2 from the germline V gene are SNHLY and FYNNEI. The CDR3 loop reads CASSEARSVNQPQHF. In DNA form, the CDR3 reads TGTGCCAGCAGTGAAGCGCGTTCGGTGAATCAGCCCCAGCATTTT.

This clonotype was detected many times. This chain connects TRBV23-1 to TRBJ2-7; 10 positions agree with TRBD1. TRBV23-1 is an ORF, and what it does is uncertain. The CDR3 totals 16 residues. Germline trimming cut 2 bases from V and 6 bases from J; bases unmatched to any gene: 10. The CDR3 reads CASSQVPRQGACEQYV. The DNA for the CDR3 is TGCGCCAGCAGTCAAGTTCCGCGACAGGGGGCTTGCGAGCAGTACGTC.

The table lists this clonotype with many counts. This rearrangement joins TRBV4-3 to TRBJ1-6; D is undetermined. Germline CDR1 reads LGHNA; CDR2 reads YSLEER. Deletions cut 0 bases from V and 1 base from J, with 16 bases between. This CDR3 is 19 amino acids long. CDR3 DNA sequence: TGCGCCAGCAGCCAAGATACTCCAACACCAGGATCCTATAATTCACCCCTCCACTTT. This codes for CASSQDTPTPGSYNSPLHF.

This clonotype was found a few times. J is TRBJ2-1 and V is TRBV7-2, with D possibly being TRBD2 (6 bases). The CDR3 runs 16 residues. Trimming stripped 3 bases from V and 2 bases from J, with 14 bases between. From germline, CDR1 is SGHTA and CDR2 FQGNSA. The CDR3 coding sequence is TGTGCCAGCAGCTTGATAACGGGACTGGCCTACAATGAGCAGTTCTTC. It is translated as CASSLITGLAYNEQFF.

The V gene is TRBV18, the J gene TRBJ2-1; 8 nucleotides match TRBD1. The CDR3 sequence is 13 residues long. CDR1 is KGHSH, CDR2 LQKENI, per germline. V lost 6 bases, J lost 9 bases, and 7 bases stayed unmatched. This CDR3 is CASSPAGGGEQFF. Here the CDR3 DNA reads TGTGCCAGCTCCCCCGCAGGGGGCGGTGAGCAGTTCTTC.

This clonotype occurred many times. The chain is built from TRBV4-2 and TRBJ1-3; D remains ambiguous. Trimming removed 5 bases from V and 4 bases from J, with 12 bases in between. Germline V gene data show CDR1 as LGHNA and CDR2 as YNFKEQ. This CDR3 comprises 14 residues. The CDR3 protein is CASSKDETGNTIYF. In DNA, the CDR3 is TGTGCCAGCAGCAAGGACGAGACGGGAAACACCATATATTTT.

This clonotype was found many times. This chain's CDR3 is CSAVGPDRAGETQYF. The CDR3 DNA reads TGCAGTGCCGTGGGACCAGACAGGGCGGGAGAGACCCAGTACTTC. The chain links TRBV20-1 to TRBJ2-5; 7 bases fit TRBD1. The CDR3 contains 15 residues. Germline V gives CDR1 DFQATT, CDR2 SNEGSKA (reference sequence). V was clipped by 6 bases and J by 4 bases; unmatched bases: 14.

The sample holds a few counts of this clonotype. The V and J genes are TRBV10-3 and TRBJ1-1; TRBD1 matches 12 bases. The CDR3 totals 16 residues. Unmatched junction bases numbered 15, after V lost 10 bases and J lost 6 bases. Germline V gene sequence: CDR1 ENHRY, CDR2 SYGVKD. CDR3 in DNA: TGTGCCACCGGACCCGGTACCGGGACAGGGGGCGCTGAAGCTTTCTTT. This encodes CATGPGTGTGGAEAFF.

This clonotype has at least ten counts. The CDR3 loop reads CASSSWGGRAEAFF. The CDR3 bases are TGTGCCAGCAGCTCCTGGGGGGGCAGGGCGGAAGCTTTCTTT. This chain uses TRBV7-2 with TRBJ1-1; TRBD1 might be the D (6 bases). Germline V lookup: CDR1 SGHTA, CDR2 FQGNSA. The CDR3 covers 14 residues. V lost 4 bases to trimming and J lost 8 bases, with 17 bases between them.